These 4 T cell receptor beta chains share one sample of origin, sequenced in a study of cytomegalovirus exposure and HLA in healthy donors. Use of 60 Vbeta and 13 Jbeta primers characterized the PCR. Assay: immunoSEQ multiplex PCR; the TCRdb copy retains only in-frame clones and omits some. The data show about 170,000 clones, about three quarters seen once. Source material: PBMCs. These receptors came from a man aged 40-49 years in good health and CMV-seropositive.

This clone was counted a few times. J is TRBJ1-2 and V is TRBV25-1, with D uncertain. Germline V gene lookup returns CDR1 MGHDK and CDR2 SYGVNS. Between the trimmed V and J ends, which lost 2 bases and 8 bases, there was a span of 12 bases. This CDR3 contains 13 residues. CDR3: CASSEPGISGYTF. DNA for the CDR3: TGTGCCAGCAGTGAACCGGGGATTTCGGGCTACACCTTC.

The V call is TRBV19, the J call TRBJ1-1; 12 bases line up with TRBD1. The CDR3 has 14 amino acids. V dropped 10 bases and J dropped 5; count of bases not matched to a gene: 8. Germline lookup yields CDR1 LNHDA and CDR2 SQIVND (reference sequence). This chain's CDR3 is CATWDRGQGTEAFF. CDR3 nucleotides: TGTGCCACCTGGGACAGGGGGCAAGGAACTGAAGCTTTCTTT.

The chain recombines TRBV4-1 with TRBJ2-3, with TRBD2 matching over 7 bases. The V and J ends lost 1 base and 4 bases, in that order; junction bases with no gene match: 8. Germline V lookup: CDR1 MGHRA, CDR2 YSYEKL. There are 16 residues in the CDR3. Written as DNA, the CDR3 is TGCGCCAGCAGCCAAGGAGGCGGGAGATCCGCAGATACGCAGTATTTT. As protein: CASSQGGGRSADTQYF.

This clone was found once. The CDR3 spells CASSESGGHRQYF. CDR3 sequence (DNA): TGCGCCAGCAGTGAGTCCGGGGGGCACAGGCAGTACTTC. This chain joins TRBV10-1 and TRBJ2-7; the D gene is possibly TRBD2 (7 bases). V lost 0 bases, J lost 9 bases, and 12 bases lay in between. The CDR3 is 13 amino acids. Per the germline V gene, CDR1 is WNHNN and CDR2 is SYGVQD (reference sequence).